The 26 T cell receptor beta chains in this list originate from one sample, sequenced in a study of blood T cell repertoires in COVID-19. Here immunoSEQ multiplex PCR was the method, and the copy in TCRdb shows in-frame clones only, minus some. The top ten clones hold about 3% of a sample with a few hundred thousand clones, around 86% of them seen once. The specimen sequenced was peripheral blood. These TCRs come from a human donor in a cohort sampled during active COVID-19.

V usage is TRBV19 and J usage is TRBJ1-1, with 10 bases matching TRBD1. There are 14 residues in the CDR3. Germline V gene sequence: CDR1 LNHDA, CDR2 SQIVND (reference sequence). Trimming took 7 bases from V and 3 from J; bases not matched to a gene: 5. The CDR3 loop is CASNPGTGDTEAFF. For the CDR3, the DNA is TGTGCCAGTAACCCCGGGACAGGGGACACTGAAGCTTTCTTT.

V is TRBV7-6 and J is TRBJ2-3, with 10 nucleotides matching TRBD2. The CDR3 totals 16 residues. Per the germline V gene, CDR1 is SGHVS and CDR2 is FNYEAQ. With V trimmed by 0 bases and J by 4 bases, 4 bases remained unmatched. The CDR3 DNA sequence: TGTGCCAGCAGCTTAGCTACTAGCGGGGAGGCAGATACGCAGTATTTT. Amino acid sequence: CASSLATSGEADTQYF.

The CDR3 loop reads CACISGQGNTEAFF. Written as DNA, the CDR3 is TGTGCCTGTATATCTGGTCAGGGGAACACTGAAGCTTTCTTT. The V call is TRBV30, the J call TRBJ1-1; a possible D gene is TRBD1 (5 bases). This CDR3 is built from 14 residues. Germline CDR1 and CDR2: GTSNPN and SVGIG (reference sequence). V was clipped by 6 bases and J by 1 base, with 15 bases between them.

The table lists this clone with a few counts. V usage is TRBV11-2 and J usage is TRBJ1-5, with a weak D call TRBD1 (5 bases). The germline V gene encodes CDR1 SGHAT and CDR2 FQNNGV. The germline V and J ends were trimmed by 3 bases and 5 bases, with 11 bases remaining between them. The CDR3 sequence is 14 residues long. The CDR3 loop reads CASSFGLGDQPQHF. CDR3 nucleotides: TGTGCCAGCAGCTTCGGGCTAGGGGATCAGCCCCAGCATTTT. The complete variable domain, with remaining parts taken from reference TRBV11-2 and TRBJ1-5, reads EAGVAQSPRYKIIEKRQSVAFWCNPISGHATLYWYQQILGQGPKLLIQFQNNGVVDDSQLPKDRFSAERLKGVDSTLKIQPAKLEDSAVYLCASSFGLGDQPQHFGDGTRLSIL.

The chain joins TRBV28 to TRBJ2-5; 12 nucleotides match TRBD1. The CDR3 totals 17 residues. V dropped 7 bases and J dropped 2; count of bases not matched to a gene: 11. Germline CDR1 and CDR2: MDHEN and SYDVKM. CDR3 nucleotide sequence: TGTGCCAGCACAACGGGACAGGGGGCGCTGAAGCAAGAGACCCAGTACTTC. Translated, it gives CASTTGQGALKQETQYF.

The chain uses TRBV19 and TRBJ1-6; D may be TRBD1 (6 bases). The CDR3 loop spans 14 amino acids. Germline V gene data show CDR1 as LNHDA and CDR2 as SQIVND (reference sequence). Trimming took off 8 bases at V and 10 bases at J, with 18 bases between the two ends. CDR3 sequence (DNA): TGTGCCAGTCGTACCGCAGGGGAGGGATCACCCCTCCACTTT. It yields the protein CASRTAGEGSPLHF.

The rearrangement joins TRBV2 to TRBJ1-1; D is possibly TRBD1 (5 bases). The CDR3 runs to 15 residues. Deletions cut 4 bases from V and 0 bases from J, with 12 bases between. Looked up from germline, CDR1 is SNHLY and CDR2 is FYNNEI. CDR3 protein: CASSGRQGLNTEAFF. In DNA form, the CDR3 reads TGTGCCAGCAGTGGCCGCCAGGGATTGAACACTGAAGCTTTCTTT.

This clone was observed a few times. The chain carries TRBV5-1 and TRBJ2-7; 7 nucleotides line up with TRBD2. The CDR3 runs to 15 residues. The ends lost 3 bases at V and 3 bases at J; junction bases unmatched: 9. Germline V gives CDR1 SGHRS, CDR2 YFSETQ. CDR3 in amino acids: CASSWSGGSSYEQYF. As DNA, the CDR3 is TGCGCCAGCAGCTGGTCTGGCGGGAGCAGCTACGAGCAGTACTTC.

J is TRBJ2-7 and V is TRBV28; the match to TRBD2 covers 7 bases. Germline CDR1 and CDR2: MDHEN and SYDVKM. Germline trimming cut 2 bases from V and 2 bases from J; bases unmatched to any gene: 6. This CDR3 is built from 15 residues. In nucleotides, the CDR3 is TGTGCCAGCAGTTTAGGCCTAGCGGAAGCCTACGAGCAGTACTTC. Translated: CASSLGLAEAYEQYF.

The CDR3 nucleotides read TGTGCCAGCTCCCAACTAGCGGGGGGGCCGGCAGATACGCAGTATTTT. This gives the protein CASSQLAGGPADTQYF. The J gene is TRBJ2-3, the V gene TRBV18; TRBD2 aligns across 13 bases. CDR1 is KGHSH, CDR2 LQKENI, per germline. V was clipped by 6 bases and J by 4 bases; unmatched bases: 7. CDR3 length equals 16 residues.

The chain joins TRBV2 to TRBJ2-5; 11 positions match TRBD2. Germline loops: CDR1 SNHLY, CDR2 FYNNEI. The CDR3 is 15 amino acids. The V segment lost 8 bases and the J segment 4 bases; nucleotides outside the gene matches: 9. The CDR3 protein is CASSTTSGIGETQYF. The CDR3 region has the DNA TGTGCCAGCTCAACGACTAGCGGGATAGGAGAGACCCAGTACTTC.

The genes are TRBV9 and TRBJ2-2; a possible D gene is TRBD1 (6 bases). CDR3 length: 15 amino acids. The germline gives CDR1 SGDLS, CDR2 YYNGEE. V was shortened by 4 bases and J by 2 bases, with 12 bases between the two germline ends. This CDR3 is CASSIRDTNTGELFF. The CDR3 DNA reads TGTGCCAGCAGCATCCGGGACACCAACACCGGGGAGCTGTTTTTT.

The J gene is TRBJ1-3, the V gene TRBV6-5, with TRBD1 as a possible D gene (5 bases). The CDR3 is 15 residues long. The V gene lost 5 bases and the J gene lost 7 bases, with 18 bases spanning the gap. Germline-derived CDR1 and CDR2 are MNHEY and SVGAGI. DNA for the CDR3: TGTGCCAGCAGTCCAGGGTTTTTGATGGGGAACACCATATATTTT. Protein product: CASSPGFLMGNTIYF.

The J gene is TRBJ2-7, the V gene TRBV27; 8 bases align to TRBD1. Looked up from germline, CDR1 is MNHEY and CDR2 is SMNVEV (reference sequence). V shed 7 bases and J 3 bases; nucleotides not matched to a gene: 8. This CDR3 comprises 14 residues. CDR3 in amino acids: CASTPDRGGYEQYF. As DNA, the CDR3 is TGTGCCAGCACTCCTGACAGGGGTGGCTACGAGCAGTACTTC.

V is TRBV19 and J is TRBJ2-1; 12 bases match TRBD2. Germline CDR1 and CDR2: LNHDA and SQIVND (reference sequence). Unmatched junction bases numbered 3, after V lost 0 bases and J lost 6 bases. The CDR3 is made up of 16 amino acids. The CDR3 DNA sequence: TGTGCCAGTAGTATAGAAGGGACTAGCGGGCCCAATGAGCAGTTCTTC. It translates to CASSIEGTSGPNEQFF.

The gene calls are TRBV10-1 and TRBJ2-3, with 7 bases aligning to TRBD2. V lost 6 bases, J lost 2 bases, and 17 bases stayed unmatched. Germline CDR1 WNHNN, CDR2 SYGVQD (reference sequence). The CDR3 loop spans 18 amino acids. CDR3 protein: CASSDTLKRTSPTDTQYF. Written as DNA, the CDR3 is TGCGCCAGCAGCGACACACTGAAAAGGACTAGTCCCACAGATACGCAGTATTTT.

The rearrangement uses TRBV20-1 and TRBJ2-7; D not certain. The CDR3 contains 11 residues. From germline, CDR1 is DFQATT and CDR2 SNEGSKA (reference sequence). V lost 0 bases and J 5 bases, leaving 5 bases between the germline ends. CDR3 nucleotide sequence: TGCAGTGCTAGAGATCGTAACGAGCAGTACTTC. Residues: CSARDRNEQYF.

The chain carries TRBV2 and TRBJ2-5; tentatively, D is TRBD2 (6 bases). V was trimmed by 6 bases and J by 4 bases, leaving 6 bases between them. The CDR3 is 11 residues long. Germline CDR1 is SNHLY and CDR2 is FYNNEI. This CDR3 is CASRGGETQYF. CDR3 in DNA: TGTGCCAGCAGGGGAGGAGAGACCCAGTACTTC.

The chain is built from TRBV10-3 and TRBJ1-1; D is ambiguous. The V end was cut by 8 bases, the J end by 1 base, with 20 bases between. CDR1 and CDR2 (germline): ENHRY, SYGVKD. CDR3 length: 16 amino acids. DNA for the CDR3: TGTGCCATCCGAAACGTAGAGGCGGCGGGGAACACTGAAGCTTTCTTT. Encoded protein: CAIRNVEAAGNTEAFF.

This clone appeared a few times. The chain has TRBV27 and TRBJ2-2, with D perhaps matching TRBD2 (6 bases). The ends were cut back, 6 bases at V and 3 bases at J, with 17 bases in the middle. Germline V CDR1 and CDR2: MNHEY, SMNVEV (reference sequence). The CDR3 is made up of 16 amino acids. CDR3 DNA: TGTGCCAGCAGCACGGGGCTAGCGAGGGACACCGGGGAGCTGTTTTTT. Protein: CASSTGLARDTGELFF.

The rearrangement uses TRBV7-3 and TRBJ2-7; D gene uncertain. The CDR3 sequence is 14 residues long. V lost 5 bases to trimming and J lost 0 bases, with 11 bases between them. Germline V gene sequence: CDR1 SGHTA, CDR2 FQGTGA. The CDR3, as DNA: TGTGCCAGCAGCCGCTACCCGAGCTCCTACGAGCAGTACTTC. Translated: CASSRYPSSYEQYF.

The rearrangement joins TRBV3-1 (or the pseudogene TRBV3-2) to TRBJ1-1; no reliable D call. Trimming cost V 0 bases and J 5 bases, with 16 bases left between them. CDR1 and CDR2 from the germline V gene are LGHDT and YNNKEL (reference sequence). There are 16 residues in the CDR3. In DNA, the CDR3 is TGTGCCAGCAGCCAAGAATATTCGACCGAGGTGACTGAAGCTTTCTTT. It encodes CASSQEYSTEVTEAFF.

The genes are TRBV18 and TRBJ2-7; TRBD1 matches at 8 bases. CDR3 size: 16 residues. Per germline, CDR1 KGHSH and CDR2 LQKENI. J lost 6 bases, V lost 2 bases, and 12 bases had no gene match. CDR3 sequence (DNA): TGTGCCAGCTCACCATCCCGGGGGACAGGTGGGTCCGAGCAGTACTTC. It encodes CASSPSRGTGGSEQYF. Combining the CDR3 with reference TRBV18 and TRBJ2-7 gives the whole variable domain NAGVMQNPRHLVRRRGQEARLRCSPMKGHSHVYWYRQLPEEGLKFMVYLQKENIIDESGMPKERFSAEFPKEGPSILRIQQVVRGDSAAYFCASSPSRGTGGSEQYFGPGTRLTVT.

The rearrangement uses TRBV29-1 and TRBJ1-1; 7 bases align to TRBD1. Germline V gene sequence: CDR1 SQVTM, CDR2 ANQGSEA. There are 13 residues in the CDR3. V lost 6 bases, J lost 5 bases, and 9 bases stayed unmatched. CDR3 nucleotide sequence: TGCAGCGTGTCAACAGGGGTTAGGACTGAAGCTTTCTTT. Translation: CSVSTGVRTEAFF.

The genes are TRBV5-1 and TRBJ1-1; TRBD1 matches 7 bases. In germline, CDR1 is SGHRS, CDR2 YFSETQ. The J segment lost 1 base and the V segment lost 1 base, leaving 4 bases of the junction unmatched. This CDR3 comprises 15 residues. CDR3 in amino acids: CASSLWTGGNTEAFF. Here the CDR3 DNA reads TGCGCCAGCAGCTTGTGGACAGGAGGGAACACTGAAGCTTTCTTT.

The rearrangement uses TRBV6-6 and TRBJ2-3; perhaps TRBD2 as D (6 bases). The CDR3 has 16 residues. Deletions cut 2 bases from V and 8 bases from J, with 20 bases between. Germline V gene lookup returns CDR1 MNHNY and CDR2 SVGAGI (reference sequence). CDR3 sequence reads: CASSYGTQKEGGTQYF. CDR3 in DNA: TGTGCCAGCAGTTACGGGACGCAAAAGGAGGGTGGTACGCAGTATTTT.